The next 11 T cell receptor beta chains were all read from a single sample in a study of graft-versus-host responses after intestinal transplantation. Their specific antigens are unknown. Profiled with immunoSEQ multiplex PCR; TCRdb holds only in-frame clones, not every one. The profile shows under 150,000 clones, just over 90% of them singletons. The material was unstimulated CD4+ T cells sorted from spleen or lymph node cells, obtained before intestinal transplant. These receptors were collected from a human donor who received an intestinal transplant.

This chain links TRBV25-1 with TRBJ1-2; maybe TRBD1 (5 bases). Trimming took 4 bases from V and 8 from J, leaving 17 bases between them. Germline values: CDR1 MGHDK, CDR2 SYGVNS. This CDR3 has 14 amino acids. The CDR3 loop is CASSGPGQGVGYTF. CDR3 nucleotide sequence: TGTGCCAGCAGTGGACCGGGTCAGGGCGTGGGCTACACCTTC.

DNA of the CDR3: TGTGCCAGCAGCTTACCGGACAGGATCTCCATATATTTT. It specifies CASSLPDRISIYF. The rearrangement joins TRBV11-3 to TRBJ1-3; 7 bases fit TRBD1. CDR3 length: 13 residues. The V segment lost 2 bases and the J segment 11 bases; nucleotides outside the gene matches: 6. CDR1 and CDR2 from the germline V gene are SGHNT and YENEEA.

V is TRBV5-1 and J is TRBJ1-1; 11 positions match TRBD1. The CDR3 covers 16 residues. With 4 bases clipped from V and 4 bases from J, the junction kept 9 bases outside the gene matches. In germline, CDR1 is SGHRS, CDR2 YFSETQ. The CDR3 reads CASSRSGTGGRTEAFF. CDR3 DNA: TGCGCCAGCAGCCGATCCGGGACAGGGGGTCGCACTGAAGCTTTCTTT.

The V call is TRBV11-2, the J call TRBJ2-7; 7 nucleotides match TRBD1. Germline trimming cut 6 bases from V and 2 bases from J; bases unmatched to any gene: 10. In germline, CDR1 is SGHAT, CDR2 FQNNGV. The CDR3 has 15 residues. The DNA of the CDR3 is TGTGCCAGCAGATCCCCTAGACAGGGTCCCTACGAGCAGTACTTC. Translation gives CASRSPRQGPYEQYF.

For the CDR3, the DNA is TGTGCCAGCAGTGAAATTTACAGTCCTTTCACCGGGGAGCTGTTTTTT. This codes for CASSEIYSPFTGELFF. The gene calls are TRBV6-1 and TRBJ2-2; D call uncertain. From germline, CDR1 is MNHNS and CDR2 SASEGT. The CDR3 covers 16 residues. Trimming stripped 2 bases from V and 4 bases from J, with 14 bases between.

This chain joins TRBV10-3 and TRBJ2-5; 7 bases align to TRBD1. CDR3 length equals 15 residues. Trimming at V came to 0 bases and at J to 3 bases, leaving 4 bases not matched to a gene. The germline CDR1 and CDR2 sequences are ENHRY and SYGVKD. This CDR3 is CAISESTGSEETQYF. DNA for the CDR3: TGTGCCATCAGTGAGTCGACAGGGTCTGAAGAGACCCAGTACTTC.

V gene TRBV29-1 combines with J gene TRBJ2-4; D call uncertain. V was shortened by 7 bases and J by 9 bases, with 19 bases between the two germline ends. CDR1 and CDR2 (germline): SQVTM, ANQGSEA. CDR3 length equals 13 residues. CDR3 nucleotides: TGCAGCGCGATGGACGCAAAAGACGGCATTCAGTACTTC. It translates to CSAMDAKDGIQYF.

The chain links TRBV5-6 to TRBJ1-6, with 8 nucleotides matching TRBD1. After removal of 3 bases from V and 9 bases from J, the junction contained 11 bases not matched to a gene. CDR1 is SGHDT and CDR2 is YYEEEE in the germline V gene. The CDR3 contains 16 residues. The CDR3 nucleotides read TGTGCCAGCAGCTACGGCCGGACAGGGATTAGTTCACCCCTCCACTTT. Amino acids: CASSYGRTGISSPLHF.

V and J are TRBV2 and TRBJ2-7; D gene unclear. The CDR3 consists of 13 residues. V gave up 6 bases and J gave up 7 bases, with 16 bases separating them. The germline V gene encodes CDR1 SNHLY and CDR2 FYNNEI. CDR3: CASSQPPRGEQYF. In DNA, the CDR3 is TGTGCCAGCAGCCAACCACCTCGTGGAGAGCAGTACTTC. The full variable domain, rest sourced from reference TRBV2 and TRBJ2-7, is EPEVTQTPSHQVTQMGQEVILRCVPISNHLYFYWYRQILGQKVEFLVSFYNNEISEKSEIFDDQFSVERPDGSNFTLKIRSTKLEDSAMYFCASSQPPRGEQYFGPGTRLTVT.

The chain is built from TRBV2 and TRBJ2-7; maybe TRBD2 (6 bases). Germline V gene sequence: CDR1 SNHLY, CDR2 FYNNEI. The CDR3 totals 13 residues. V dropped 7 bases and J dropped 6 bases, with 16 bases sitting between them. As DNA, the CDR3 is TGTGCCAGCACTCCTGGGCGGGGTTCCGAGCAGTACTTC. Its protein is CASTPGRGSEQYF.

The chain links TRBV5-1 to TRBJ2-3; 12 bases line up with TRBD2. V lost 3 bases to trimming and J lost 3 bases; unmatched junction nucleotides: 2. The CDR3 runs to 15 residues. The germline CDR1 and CDR2 sequences are SGHRS and YFSETQ. The CDR3 coding sequence is TGCGCCAGCAGCTCGACTAGCGGGAGAACAGATACGCAGTATTTT. Its translation is CASSSTSGRTDTQYF.